This T cell receptor (beta chain) is from a study of T cells expressing NK-cell markers. Study as a whole: Each TCR beta repertoire originated in sorted T cells that were CD3+CD56+NKG2C+, CD3+CD56+NKG2C- or CD3+CD56-NKG2C+. HCMV seropositivity marked most of the eight sequenced donors; one was seronegative.

Concerning this clonotype itself: The antigen is not known.

This CDR3 spans 18 amino acids. Germline CDR1 is SGHNT and CDR2 is YENEEA. 5'RACE template switching with UMIs generated TCR beta cDNA. TCRdb re-called the 5' RACE reads; every CDR3 protein appears as one record, without DNA. This repertoire includes 150,000 to 180,000 distinct CDR3 sequences. Study results and caveats: A few donors' CD3+CD56-NKG2C+ cells were dominated by the same clonotypes.

The chain joins TRBV11-3 to TRBJ2-2; the D gene TCRdb calls, TRBD2, cannot be checked with no DNA. Sequences were obtained from blood T cells: a sorted CD56 or NKG2C T cell subset, CD4+ or CD8+ T cells, or bulk PBMC T cells (not recorded which). The sequence came from a woman between 50 and 59 years old in good health. CDR3 region: CASSSTAGRGANTGELFF.